The 23 T cell receptor beta chains given below trace back to one sample, sequenced in a study of blood T cell repertoires in COVID-19 (TCRdb year 2020). Library preparation employed the immunoSEQ multiplex PCR assay. TCRdb took over this immuneACCESS table, retaining in-frame rearrangements with V and J assigned. Such tables are incomplete; in checked studies, under half of the missing clones stem from an unresolved V gene, and the remainder is unexplained. The sample table holds 250,000 to 350,000 clones, of which around 91% were seen once. In total, the top ten clones hold around 13% of the sample. Input material: peripheral blood. Receptors were obtained from a woman aged 55-75 years with acute or convalescent COVID-19.

This clone is a singleton in its sample. The V call is TRBV11-1, the J call TRBJ1-2; no definite D call. This CDR3 comprises 14 residues. CDR1 is SGHAT and CDR2 is FQDESV in the germline V gene (reference sequence). Trimming shortened V by 0 bases and J by 6 bases, and 11 bases separated the two germline ends. The CDR3: CASSLAMGRNGYTF. The CDR3 bases are TGTGCCAGCAGCTTAGCTATGGGGAGAAATGGCTACACCTTC.

V is TRBV24-1 and J is TRBJ1-5; 11 bases match TRBD1. CDR1 is KGHDR, CDR2 SFDVKD, per germline. CDR3 length: 17 residues. V lost 4 bases and J lost 6; bases outside the gene matches: 10. The DNA of the CDR3 is TGTGCCACCAGTGACCCCGGGACAGGGGGTGTTAGTCAGCCCCAGCATTTT. Translated, it gives CATSDPGTGGVSQPQHF.

V and J are TRBV4-3 and TRBJ1-2; no definite D call. From germline, CDR1 is LGHNA and CDR2 YSLEER. The V end was cut by 1 base, the J end by 4 bases, with 10 bases between. This CDR3 region has 14 residues. DNA of the CDR3: TGCGCCAGCAGCCAAGGGGCGGGAGCCTATGGCTACACCTTC. Translated, it gives CASSQGAGAYGYTF.

Many counts were recorded for this clone. V usage is TRBV9 and J usage is TRBJ1-4; a weak D match, TRBD1 (6 bases). Germline V gene lookup returns CDR1 SGDLS and CDR2 YYNGEE. V was trimmed by 0 bases and J by 7 bases, leaving 10 bases between them. The CDR3 contains 14 residues. CDR3: CASSVGDISEKLFF. CDR3 DNA: TGTGCCAGCAGCGTAGGGGACATTAGTGAAAAACTGTTTTTT.

V is TRBV27 and J is TRBJ2-7; no reliable D call. Trimming took 8 bases from V and 3 from J, leaving 14 bases between them. Germline CDR1 MNHEY, CDR2 SMNVEV (reference sequence). The CDR3 extends over 13 amino acids. The CDR3 nucleotides are TGTGCCAGCTCGATAACAGAGTACTACGAGCAGTACTTC. This translates into CASSITEYYEQYF.

This chain connects TRBV5-1 to TRBJ2-5; tentative D call: TRBD2 (6 bases). The V gene's germline CDR1 is SGHRS and CDR2 YFSETQ. The germline V and J ends were trimmed by 5 bases and 5 bases, with 16 bases remaining between them. The CDR3 sequence is 14 residues long. This CDR3 reads CASRLDTGGETQYF. CDR3 sequence (DNA): TGCGCCAGCAGATTAGATACTGGGGGGGAGACCCAGTACTTC. The full variable domain, rest sourced from reference TRBV5-1 and TRBJ2-5, is KAGVTQTPRYLIKTRGQQVTLSCSPISGHRSVSWYQQTPGQGLQFLFEYFSETQRNKGNFPGRFSGRQFSNSRSEMNVSTLELGDSALYLCASRLDTGGETQYFGPGTRLLVL.

This clone was counted a few times. This chain joins TRBV9 and TRBJ2-2, with 7 bases identical to TRBD2. J was trimmed by 4 bases and V by 4 bases; bases with no gene match: 10. Germline CDR1 is SGDLS and CDR2 is YYNGEE. This CDR3 has 16 amino acids. The CDR3 region has the DNA TGTGCCAGCAGCCCCCGCGGGAGCCCAAGCACCGGGGAGCTGTTTTTT. It yields the protein CASSPRGSPSTGELFF. Using reference TRBV9 and TRBJ2-2 for the parts outside the CDR3, the full variable domain is DSGVTQTPKHLITATGQRVTLRCSPRSGDLSVYWYQQSLDQGLQFLIQYYNGEERAKGNILERFSAQQFPDLHSELNLSSLELGDSALYFCASSPRGSPSTGELFFGEGSRLTVL.

This chain joins TRBV15 and TRBJ2-2; D is possibly TRBD1 (5 bases). Trimming removed 0 bases from V and 7 bases from J, with 18 bases in between. Per germline, CDR1 LNHNV and CDR2 YYDKDF (reference sequence). The CDR3 extends over 17 amino acids. CDR3 loop: CATSRDSQGLSRGELFF. In DNA, the CDR3 is TGTGCCACCAGCAGAGATTCCCAGGGCTTATCCCGCGGGGAGCTGTTTTTT.

J is TRBJ1-5 and V is TRBV6-5, with a tentative D call TRBD1 (5 bases). The CDR3 has 15 residues. Per germline, CDR1 MNHEY and CDR2 SVGAGI. V was shortened by 0 bases and J by 4 bases, with 10 bases between the two germline ends. This CDR3 is CASSYSAGLNQPQHF. For the CDR3, the DNA is TGTGCCAGCAGTTACTCTGCAGGGCTAAATCAGCCCCAGCATTTT.

The chain combines TRBV15 with TRBJ2-2, with D maybe TRBD1 (5 bases). V gave up 8 bases and J gave up 2 bases, with 9 bases separating them. The CDR3 length is 13 residues. Looked up from germline, CDR1 is LNHNV and CDR2 is YYDKDF (reference sequence). The CDR3 is CATAGINTGELFF. Written as DNA, the CDR3 is TGTGCCACCGCAGGGATAAACACCGGGGAGCTGTTTTTT.

This chain connects TRBV9 to TRBJ1-1; D gene unclear. V was shortened by 0 bases and J by 4 bases, with 10 bases between the two germline ends. The CDR3 extends over 14 amino acids. The germline gives CDR1 SGDLS, CDR2 YYNGEE. CDR3 DNA sequence: TGTGCCAGCAGCGTAGTAGAGGGAGGCACTGAAGCTTTCTTT. This gives the protein CASSVVEGGTEAFF. The full variable domain, in which reference TRBV9 and TRBJ1-1 provide the parts outside the CDR3, is DSGVTQTPKHLITATGQRVTLRCSPRSGDLSVYWYQQSLDQGLQFLIQYYNGEERAKGNILERFSAQQFPDLHSELNLSSLELGDSALYFCASSVVEGGTEAFFGQGTRLTVV.

The J gene is TRBJ1-5, the V gene TRBV7-2, with 8 bases aligning to TRBD1. This CDR3 comprises 14 residues. V shed 5 bases and J 4 bases; nucleotides not matched to a gene: 4. Germline V CDR1 and CDR2: SGHTA, FQGNSA. The CDR3 loop reads CASSQRTGNQPQHF. The DNA of the CDR3 is TGTGCCAGCAGCCAAAGGACAGGGAATCAGCCCCAGCATTTT.

The chain links TRBV28 to TRBJ1-1; TRBD1 agrees at 8 bases. The CDR3 runs to 17 residues. The ends lost 3 bases at V and 4 bases at J; junction bases unmatched: 13. The germline gives CDR1 MDHEN, CDR2 SYDVKM. CDR3 nucleotide sequence: TGTGCCAGCAGTTTTCGGGGATTATCGACAGGGGCCACTGAAGCTTTCTTT. As protein: CASSFRGLSTGATEAFF.

This sequence joins TRBV28 and TRBJ1-2; maybe TRBD1 (6 bases). CDR1 is MDHEN and CDR2 is SYDVKM in the germline V gene. V was shortened by 7 bases and J by 4 bases, with 16 bases between the two germline ends. The CDR3 runs to 14 residues. CDR3 protein: CASTQLQGPYGYTF. As DNA, the CDR3 is TGTGCCAGCACCCAATTACAGGGACCCTATGGCTACACCTTC.

The chain links TRBV6-6 to TRBJ1-5, with unresolved D. Trimming removed 10 bases at V and 2 bases at J, with 15 bases between. The CDR3 loop spans 14 amino acids. The germline CDR1 and CDR2 sequences are MNHNY and SVGAGI (reference sequence). The CDR3 spells CATQERFGNQPQHF. The CDR3 DNA reads as TGTGCCACCCAGGAAAGGTTTGGCAATCAGCCCCAGCATTTT.

V is TRBV9 and J is TRBJ1-4; 8 bases are shared with TRBD1. The germline V gene encodes CDR1 SGDLS and CDR2 YYNGEE. The CDR3 extends over 15 amino acids. J was trimmed by 7 bases and V by 3 bases; bases with no gene match: 8. CDR3 nucleotides: TGTGCCAGCAGCGAAAGACAGGGGTTGAGTGAAAAACTGTTTTTT. Translated: CASSERQGLSEKLFF.

The chain recombines TRBV27 with TRBJ2-4; 7 bases line up with TRBD2. The V and J ends lost 7 bases and 6 bases, in that order; junction bases with no gene match: 6. This CDR3 comprises 13 residues. Germline V gene sequence: CDR1 MNHEY, CDR2 SMNVEV (reference sequence). The DNA for the CDR3 is TGTGCCAGCATTGGGCTAGCGGCAAACATTCAGTACTTC. Its protein product is CASIGLAANIQYF.

The rearrangement joins TRBV2 to TRBJ1-3, with D maybe TRBD1 (5 bases). The CDR3 is 15 amino acids. Germline CDR1 reads SNHLY; CDR2 reads FYNNEI. Trimming took off 4 bases at V and 3 bases at J, with 13 bases between the two ends. DNA of the CDR3: TGTGCCAGCAGTGTCAGGGCAGATGGTGGAAACACCATATATTTT. The encoded protein is CASSVRADGGNTIYF.

In this sample, this clone turned up a few times. This chain links TRBV19 with TRBJ2-1; D perhaps matches TRBD2 (6 bases). Trimming stripped 2 bases from V and 8 bases from J, with 10 bases between. CDR3 length: 13 residues. Germline V lookup: CDR1 LNHDA, CDR2 SQIVND (reference sequence). CDR3 nucleotides: TGTGCCAGTAGTATAATGGCTAGCGATGAGCAGTTCTTC. This encodes CASSIMASDEQFF.

The V call is TRBV5-1, the J call TRBJ2-3; 7 bases are shared with TRBD1. The length of the CDR3 is 15 residues. The ends lost 6 bases at V and 1 base at J; junction bases unmatched: 8. Germline CDR1 SGHRS, CDR2 YFSETQ. The CDR3: CASTQGDRGTDTQYF. The CDR3 nucleotides read TGCGCCAGCACCCAGGGGGACAGAGGCACAGATACGCAGTATTTT.

The chain joins TRBV2 to TRBJ1-6, with 9 bases lining up with TRBD1. The J segment lost 10 bases and the V segment lost 6 bases, leaving 13 bases of the junction unmatched. The CDR3 covers 16 residues. The germline V gene has CDR1 SNHLY and CDR2 FYNNEI. The CDR3 is CASSRPRTGDRSPLHF. The CDR3 nucleotides read TGTGCCAGCAGCCGACCCAGGACAGGGGATCGATCACCCCTCCACTTT.

The chain carries TRBV5-6 and TRBJ1-1, with 8 bases that match TRBD1. This CDR3 is built from 14 residues. From germline, CDR1 is SGHDT and CDR2 YYEEEE. With V trimmed by 0 bases and J by 3 bases, 1 base remained unmatched. The CDR3 region has the DNA TGTGCCAGCAGCTTGGCAGGGGGCGACACTGAAGCTTTCTTT. It is translated as CASSLAGGDTEAFF.

This clone was seen more than once but under ten times. The chain recombines TRBV28 with TRBJ2-1; D is possibly TRBD2 (5 bases). Trimming took off 4 bases at V and 6 bases at J, with 13 bases between the two ends. CDR3 length: 14 amino acids. CDR1 and CDR2 from the germline V gene are MDHEN and SYDVKM. The DNA of the CDR3 is TGTGCCAGCAGTTCACTAGTCCGAGGCAATGAGCAGTTCTTC. This translates into CASSSLVRGNEQFF. Looking up the rest from reference TRBV28 and TRBJ2-1 gives the full variable domain: DVKVTQSSRYLVKRTGEKVFLECVQDMDHENMFWYRQDPGLGLRLIYFSYDVKMKEKGDIPEGYSVSREKKERFSLILESASTNQTSMYLCASSSLVRGNEQFFGPGTRLTVL.